This T cell receptor (beta chain) was captured by sequencing in a study of blood T cell repertoires in COVID-19. Study in general: Italy, Spain and the United States were the sources of the convalescent and acute COVID-19 samples. T cells, B-cell-depleted T cells, or PBMCs supplied cDNA or gDNA.

Per the study methods: Reference gene primer amplification in the assay estimated nucleated cell counts. Sequencing used immunoSEQ multiplex PCR; TCRdb keeps in-frame clones, though not all of them. The D gene and trimming were derived from the DNA, and the V and J assignments and clone size from that table. The table lists about 100,000 clones, over 65% of them singletons. Germline V CDR1 and CDR2: PRHDT, FYEKMQ (reference sequence). The length of the CDR3 is 13 residues. V was trimmed by 5 bases and J by 5 bases, leaving 12 bases between them. V usage is TRBV13 and J usage is TRBJ2-5, with D possibly matching TRBD1 (6 bases). The clonotype was recovered from a human donor in a cohort sampled during active COVID-19. Sequencing used peripheral blood. CDR3 in amino acids: CASSPVRGETQYF. The CDR3 region has the DNA TGTGCCAGCAGCCCAGTAAGGGGGGAGACCCAGTACTTC.